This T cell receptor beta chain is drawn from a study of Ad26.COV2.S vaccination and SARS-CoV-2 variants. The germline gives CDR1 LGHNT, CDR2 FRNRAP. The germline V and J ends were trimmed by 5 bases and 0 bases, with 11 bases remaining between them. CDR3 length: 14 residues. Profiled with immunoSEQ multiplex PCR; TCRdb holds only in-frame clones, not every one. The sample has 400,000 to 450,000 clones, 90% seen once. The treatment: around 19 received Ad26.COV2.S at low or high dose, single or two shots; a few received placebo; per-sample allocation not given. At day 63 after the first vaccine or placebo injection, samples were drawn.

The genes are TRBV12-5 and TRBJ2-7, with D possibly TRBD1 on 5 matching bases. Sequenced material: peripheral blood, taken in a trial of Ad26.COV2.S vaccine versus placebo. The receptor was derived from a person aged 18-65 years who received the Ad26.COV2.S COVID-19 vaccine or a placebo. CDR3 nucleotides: TGTGCTAGTGGTGGACGGACAAACTCCTACGAGCAGTACTTC. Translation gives CASGGRTNSYEQYF. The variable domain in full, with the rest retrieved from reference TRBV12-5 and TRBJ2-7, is DARVTQTPRHKVTEMGQEVTMRCQPILGHNTVFWYRQTMMQGLELLAYFRNRAPLDDSGMPKDRFSAEMPDATLATLKIQPSEPRDSAVYFCASGGRTNSYEQYFGPGTRLTVT.